These 27 T cell receptor beta chains were sequenced from one sample in a study of T-cell reconstitution after alpha-beta-depleted transplantation in children. Using unique molecular identifiers, the investigators prepared the TCRbeta library. TCRdb redid the calling of the PCR reads with MiXCR, one entry per CDR3 protein. The sample has around 500,000 distinct CDR3 sequences, more than 20% seen once. This specimen consisted of PBMCs, mostly from graft donor cells, obtained 360 days after TCRalphabeta/CD19-depleted stem cell transplant. Receptor source: a boy in the first two years of life who had a stem cell transplant for acute myeloid leukemia, so the T cells may come from the graft donor.

This clonotype has more than one count but fewer than ten. The gene calls are TRBV20-1 and TRBJ2-2; 8 bases match TRBD2. V shed 6 bases and J 5 bases; nucleotides not matched to a gene: 14. Germline CDR1 and CDR2: DFQATT and SNEGSKA (reference sequence). This CDR3 is built from 16 residues. The CDR3 sequence is CSARPFAGGRTGELFF. The CDR3 DNA reads as TGCAGTGCGCGACCTTTTGCGGGGGGCCGTACCGGGGAGCTGTTTTTT.

This clonotype was observed at least ten times. The chain links TRBV19 to TRBJ1-6, with D hard to call. Germline V gene sequence: CDR1 LNHDA, CDR2 SQIVND (reference sequence). The CDR3 consists of 14 residues. The V end lost 5 bases, the J end lost 4 bases, and 9 bases lay between the germline ends. CDR3 sequence reads: CASSLQLYNSPLHF. The CDR3 DNA follows: TGTGCCAGTAGTCTACAGTTATATAATTCACCCCTCCACTTT.

The CDR3 region is CASSLVQGDSYEQYV. CDR3 DNA sequence: TGTGCCAGCAGCTTGGTACAGGGAGACTCCTACGAGCAGTACGTC. The V gene is TRBV5-5, the J gene TRBJ2-7, with D perhaps matching TRBD1 (6 bases). The CDR3 runs 15 residues. V dropped 0 bases and J dropped 0 bases, with 10 bases sitting between them. Germline V CDR1 and CDR2: SGHKS, YYEKEE (reference sequence).

This clonotype came up many times. V gene TRBV20-1 combines with J gene TRBJ1-2; 7 positions agree with TRBD1. The CDR3 has 14 amino acids. Per the germline V gene, CDR1 is DFQATT and CDR2 is SNEGSKA (reference sequence). V was pared by 6 bases and J by 2 bases, with 9 bases of the junction left unmatched. This chain's CDR3 is CSAKPGQSNYGYTF. The CDR3 coding sequence is TGCAGTGCCAAACCGGGACAGAGCAACTATGGCTACACCTTC.

This clonotype was picked up many times. V gene TRBV6-5 combines with J gene TRBJ2-5; D gene uncertain. This CDR3 has 16 amino acids. Between the trimmed V and J ends, which lost 0 bases and 7 bases, there was a span of 18 bases. CDR1 and CDR2 from the germline V gene are MNHEY and SVGAGI. The CDR3 is CASSYSGKTPPGTQYF. CDR3 in DNA: TGTGCCAGCAGTTACTCGGGGAAGACGCCGCCGGGGACCCAGTACTTC.

The chain recombines TRBV28 with TRBJ2-1; 8 nucleotides agree with TRBD1. After removal of 4 bases from V and 6 bases from J, the junction contained 2 bases not matched to a gene. The CDR3 is 13 amino acids. The germline gives CDR1 MDHEN, CDR2 SYDVKM. The CDR3 protein is CASSSGGPNEQFF. As DNA, the CDR3 is TGTGCCAGCAGTTCAGGGGGCCCCAATGAGCAGTTCTTC.

This chain connects TRBV12-3 or TRBV12-4 to TRBJ2-2, with 12 bases that match TRBD1. CDR3 length equals 15 residues. V lost 5 bases to trimming and J lost 7 bases; unmatched junction nucleotides: 5. CDR3 in amino acids: CASSGTGGVVGELFF. Here the CDR3 DNA reads TGTGCCAGCAGTGGGACAGGGGGCGTCGTCGGGGAGCTGTTTTTT.

This clonotype was observed at least ten times. The chain employs TRBV6-5 and TRBJ1-2, with TRBD1 matching 8 bases. The CDR3 is 14 amino acids. The V gene's germline CDR1 is MNHEY and CDR2 SVGAGI. V was clipped by 0 bases and J by 6 bases; unmatched bases: 3. This chain's CDR3 is CASSYSQTGDGYTF. The CDR3 DNA is TGTGCCAGCAGTTACTCGCAGACAGGGGATGGCTACACCTTC.

This clonotype has ten or more counts. The CDR3 reads CASSSLSGGFGETQYF. For the CDR3, the DNA is TGTGCCAGCAGCTCCCTTAGCGGGGGGTTCGGAGAGACCCAGTACTTC. The J gene is TRBJ2-5, the V gene TRBV7-2, with 10 nucleotides matching TRBD2. The CDR3 is 16 amino acids. The germline gives CDR1 SGHTA, CDR2 FQGNSA. The V and J ends lost 4 bases and 4 bases, in that order; junction bases with no gene match: 9.

This clonotype was seen only a few times. The chain joins TRBV25-1 to TRBJ2-7; D uncertain. Trimming pared 0 bases from V and 6 bases from J, leaving 0 bases between. This CDR3 has 10 amino acids. Germline lookup yields CDR1 MGHDK and CDR2 SYGVNS. DNA of the CDR3: TGTGCCAGCAGTGAATACGAGCAGTACGTC. Amino acids: CASSEYEQYV.

This chain uses TRBV4-3 with TRBJ2-5, with D unresolved. The CDR3 runs 14 residues. V lost 1 base, J lost 2 bases, and 8 bases lay in between. Germline V gives CDR1 LGHNA, CDR2 YSLEER. CDR3 loop: CASSQGLTQETQYF. The CDR3 DNA reads TGCGCCAGCAGCCAAGGTCTTACACAAGAGACCCAGTACTTC.

In its sample, this clonotype was seen a few times. The chain joins TRBV20-1 to TRBJ2-1; 9 positions match TRBD1. Trimming took 5 bases from V and 4 from J; bases not matched to a gene: 0. Germline V lookup: CDR1 DFQATT, CDR2 SNEGSKA (reference sequence). This CDR3 contains 12 residues. The CDR3 nucleotides are TGCAGTGCTGACAGGGGGTACAATGAGCAGTTCTTC. It encodes CSADRGYNEQFF.

The V call is TRBV9, the J call TRBJ2-1; 9 nucleotides line up with TRBD2. Germline CDR1 and CDR2: SGDLS and YYNGEE. The trim removed 0 bases at V and 3 bases at J, leaving 7 bases unmatched. CDR3 length: 17 amino acids. The CDR3 nucleotides read TGTGCCAGCAGCGTAGCTACCGGGACTAGCCTCTACAATGAGCAGTTCTTC. This encodes CASSVATGTSLYNEQFF. The variable domain in full, completed from reference TRBV9 and TRBJ2-1, reads DSGVTQTPKHLITATGQRVTLRCSPRSGDLSVYWYQQSLDQGLQFLIQYYNGEERAKGNILERFSAQQFPDLHSELNLSSLELGDSALYFCASSVATGTSLYNEQFFGPGTRLTVL.

This clonotype has just one count. V is TRBV4-3 and J is TRBJ2-7; 8 nucleotides match TRBD2. The CDR3 covers 15 residues. Germline assignment: CDR1 LGHNA and CDR2 YSLEER. Losses at the gene ends were 1 base for V and 3 bases for J; bases not matched to a gene: 5. CDR3 DNA sequence: TGCGCCAGCAGCCAAGGGTCCGCGGGGGGCTACGAGCAGTACTTC. This sequence encodes CASSQGSAGGYEQYF.

This clonotype occurred many times. The chain has TRBV7-2 and TRBJ2-2; D may be TRBD1 (5 bases). The CDR3 has 15 residues. Trimming took off 0 bases at V and 6 bases at J, with 11 bases between the two ends. The germline gives CDR1 SGHTA, CDR2 FQGNSA. CDR3 DNA sequence: TGTGCCAGCAGCTTAGCAGGTTTAGGGGCCGGGGAGCTGTTTTTT. This encodes CASSLAGLGAGELFF.

This clonotype was seen a handful of times. The V gene is TRBV20-1, the J gene TRBJ1-1, with a weak D call TRBD1 (5 bases). Looked up from germline, CDR1 is DFQATT and CDR2 is SNEGSKA (reference sequence). CDR3 length: 14 residues. Trimming left V 1 base short and J 1 base short, with 10 bases between. The CDR3 loop reads CSARGRGRNTEAFF. The CDR3 nucleotides read TGCAGTGCTAGAGGAAGGGGAAGGAACACTGAAGCTTTCTTT.

There are many counts of this clonotype. The chain uses TRBV12-3 or TRBV12-4 and TRBJ1-4; D gene unclear. Trimming took off 3 bases at V and 8 bases at J, with 7 bases between the two ends. The CDR3 length is 12 residues. In nucleotides, the CDR3 is TGTGCCAGCAGTTTCCGGTTAGAAAAACTGTTTTTT. This encodes CASSFRLEKLFF.

This clonotype turned up a few times. The CDR3 nucleotides are TGCGCCAGCAGCCAAGATTTGAGGGCCGCCGGGGAGCTGTTTTTT. Amino acid sequence: CASSQDLRAAGELFF. The chain uses TRBV4-3 and TRBJ2-2; a weak D match, TRBD2 (5 bases). V shed 0 bases and J shed 6 bases, with 11 bases lying between them. CDR1 LGHNA and CDR2 YSLEER come from the germline V gene. The CDR3 extends over 15 amino acids.

This clonotype was counted many times. V usage is TRBV20-1 and J usage is TRBJ1-2, with 7 bases fitting TRBD1. The CDR3 is 13 amino acids. The V and J ends lost 2 bases and 4 bases, in that order; junction bases with no gene match: 4. CDR1 and CDR2 from the germline V gene are DFQATT and SNEGSKA (reference sequence). In DNA form, the CDR3 reads TGCAGTGCTAGATCTGGGACAGTCTATGGCTACACCTTC. This translates into CSARSGTVYGYTF.

The chain recombines TRBV28 with TRBJ2-1; D not resolved. Looked up from germline, CDR1 is MDHEN and CDR2 is SYDVKM. The CDR3 is 13 amino acids. Trimming removed 5 bases from V and 4 bases from J, with 9 bases in between. The DNA of the CDR3 is TGTGCCAGCAGTGCCCTAGAGTACAATGAGCAGTTCTTC. Protein: CASSALEYNEQFF.

V usage is TRBV11-1 and J usage is TRBJ2-1; 7 nucleotides agree with TRBD1. This CDR3 comprises 16 residues. Germline-derived CDR1 and CDR2 are SGHAT and FQDESV (reference sequence). V shed 4 bases, J shed 4 bases, and the junction held 10 bases outside the gene matches. CDR3 residues: CASSSRTGARYNEQFF. CDR3 coding DNA: TGTGCCAGCAGCTCAAGAACAGGGGCGAGGTACAATGAGCAGTTCTTC.

The chain uses TRBV20-1 and TRBJ2-1; 8 nucleotides match TRBD2. The CDR3 runs to 13 residues. Germline CDR1 reads DFQATT; CDR2 reads SNEGSKA (reference sequence). The junction had 11 bases not matched to a gene; V was cut back by 6 bases and J by 10 bases. In DNA, the CDR3 is TGCAGTGCGCGGACTAGCCTGTCTCGCGAGCAGTTCTTC. Protein product: CSARTSLSREQFF.

Only a few counts were recorded for this clonotype. The chain has TRBV7-2 and TRBJ2-5; no definite D call. Germline loops: CDR1 SGHTA, CDR2 FQGNSA. The V end was cut by 5 bases, the J end by 4 bases, with 17 bases between. The CDR3 has 15 amino acids. The CDR3 is CASSLLLWKVETQYF. Written as DNA, the CDR3 is TGTGCCAGCAGCCTACTACTATGGAAGGTAGAGACCCAGTACTTC. The full variable domain, with the rest looked up from reference TRBV7-2 and TRBJ2-5, is GAGVSQSPSNKVTEKGKDVELRCDPISGHTALYWYRQSLGQGLEFLIYFQGNSAPDKSGLPSDRFSAERTGGSVSTLTIQRTQQEDSAVYLCASSLLLWKVETQYFGPGTRLLVL.

This clonotype was detected a few times. The chain has TRBV9 and TRBJ2-5, with D tentatively TRBD1 (5 bases). CDR1 SGDLS and CDR2 YYNGEE come from the germline V gene. The CDR3 has 14 residues. The V and J ends lost 0 bases and 3 bases respectively, with 9 bases between them. The CDR3, as DNA: TGTGCCAGCAGCGTAGGGACACAAGAAGAGACCCAGTACTTC. Protein product: CASSVGTQEETQYF.

The V and J genes are TRBV25-1 and TRBJ2-7, with 12 bases matching TRBD2. J lost 4 bases, V lost 5 bases, and 3 bases had no gene match. Germline V lookup: CDR1 MGHDK, CDR2 SYGVNS. The CDR3 loop spans 14 amino acids. DNA of the CDR3: TGTGCCAGCAGTCCGACTAGCGGGGGATACGAGCAGTACTTC. This sequence encodes CASSPTSGGYEQYF.

In its sample, this clonotype was seen a few times. The chain recombines TRBV29-1 with TRBJ2-5, with a tentative D call TRBD1 (6 bases). The CDR3 has 12 residues. Germline lookup yields CDR1 SQVTM and CDR2 ANQGSEA. V was clipped by 7 bases and J by 5 bases, with 14 bases between them. The CDR3 reads CSDRGQGETQYF. DNA for the CDR3: TGCAGCGACAGAGGGCAGGGGGAGACCCAGTACTTC.

This clonotype has only one observation. Here the CDR3 reads CATSDSGQGSIKPQHF. DNA of the CDR3: TGTGCCACCAGTGATTCGGGACAGGGGTCCATCAAGCCCCAGCATTTT. V is TRBV24-1 and J is TRBJ1-5, with 10 bases fitting TRBD1. Germline CDR1 is KGHDR and CDR2 is SFDVKD. Trimming took 2 bases from V and 8 from J; bases not matched to a gene: 8. The CDR3 sequence is 16 residues long.